This passage covers 8 T cell receptor beta chains from one sample sequenced in a study of beta chain features in type 1 diabetes. cDNA synthesis used the whole RNA isolate, giving expressed TCRB sequences. The repertoire was sequenced with immunoSEQ multiplex PCR; TCRdb's copy has only in-frame clones and lacks some. The sample shows about 320,000 clones, about 15% of them seen only once. The source material was central memory CD4+ T cells from blood. All receptors derive from a man aged 25-40 years in good health.

The table lists this clone with many counts. This chain links TRBV28 with TRBJ2-1, with 7 bases that match TRBD2. CDR3 length equals 14 residues. Germline-derived CDR1 and CDR2 are MDHEN and SYDVKM. V was pared by 2 bases and J by 7 bases, with 5 bases of the junction left unmatched. DNA for the CDR3: TGTGCCAGCAGTTTAGGCGGGAGTAGGAATGAGCAGTTCTTC. It encodes CASSLGGSRNEQFF.

The chain employs TRBV11-2 and TRBJ2-4; weak D call: TRBD2 (5 bases). Deletions cut 1 base from V and 10 bases from J, with 14 bases between. Germline CDR1 is SGHAT and CDR2 is FQNNGV. This CDR3 has 14 residues. CDR3 in amino acids: CASSLGYPGSIQYF. For the CDR3, the DNA is TGTGCCAGCAGCTTAGGGTACCCGGGAAGTATTCAGTACTTC.

This clone was found a few times. In the same sample, other DNA sequences code for this CDR3. CDR3 DNA: TGTGCCAGCAGCTTTGGTGAGACCCAGTACTTC. This gives the protein CASSFGETQYF. The genes are TRBV7-2 and TRBJ2-5; D remains unclear. V was pared by 3 bases and J by 5 bases, with 4 bases between. Germline V gene data show CDR1 as SGHTA and CDR2 as FQGNSA. The CDR3 consists of 11 residues.

This chain links TRBV10-3 with TRBJ2-7, with D possibly TRBD1 on 5 matching bases. Trimming cost V 2 bases and J 7 bases, with 6 bases left between them. Germline CDR1 reads ENHRY; CDR2 reads SYGVKD. This CDR3 has 11 residues. The chain's CDR3 is CAISERGEQYF. The DNA of the CDR3 is TGTGCCATCAGTGAGAGGGGAGAGCAGTACTTC.

This clone occurred a few times. The chain has TRBV5-1 and TRBJ2-1; TRBD2 agrees at 10 bases. The CDR3 is made up of 15 amino acids. In germline, CDR1 is SGHRS, CDR2 YFSETQ. V lost 0 bases and J lost 6; bases outside the gene matches: 3. The CDR3 protein is CASSLELAGPNEQFF. The CDR3 bases are TGCGCCAGCAGCTTGGAACTAGCGGGACCCAATGAGCAGTTCTTC.

This clone was recorded at least ten times. The chain is built from TRBV19 and TRBJ2-7; 9 bases line up with TRBD1. The V segment lost 6 bases and the J segment 0 bases; nucleotides outside the gene matches: 6. The CDR3 contains 15 residues. In germline, CDR1 is LNHDA, CDR2 SQIVND (reference sequence). The CDR3 reads CASSTGGGSSYEQYV. The CDR3 bases are TGTGCCAGTAGCACAGGGGGCGGGAGCTCCTACGAGCAGTACGTC.

The gene calls are TRBV5-6 and TRBJ1-2, with TRBD1 as a possible D gene (6 bases). This CDR3 is built from 13 residues. Germline V lookup: CDR1 SGHDT, CDR2 YYEEEE. Trimming left V 2 bases short and J 4 bases short, with 9 bases between. The CDR3 nucleotides are TGTGCCAGCAGCTTACAGGGTTTCTATGGCTACACCTTC. Protein sequence: CASSLQGFYGYTF. The full variable domain, with the rest looked up from reference TRBV5-6 and TRBJ1-2, is DAGVTQSPTHLIKTRGQQVTLRCSPKSGHDTVSWYQQALGQGPQFIFQYYEEEERQRGNFPDRFSGHQFPNYSSELNVNALLLGDSALYLCASSLQGFYGYTFGSGTRLTVV.

CDR3 region: CASSFGRNYGYTF. The CDR3 DNA follows: TGCGCCAGCAGCTTCGGCAGAAACTATGGCTACACCTTC. The chain recombines TRBV5-1 with TRBJ1-2; D unresolved. With 2 bases removed from V and 2 bases from J, the gap between germline ends came to 7 bases. The CDR3 has 13 amino acids. CDR1 is SGHRS and CDR2 is YFSETQ in the germline V gene.